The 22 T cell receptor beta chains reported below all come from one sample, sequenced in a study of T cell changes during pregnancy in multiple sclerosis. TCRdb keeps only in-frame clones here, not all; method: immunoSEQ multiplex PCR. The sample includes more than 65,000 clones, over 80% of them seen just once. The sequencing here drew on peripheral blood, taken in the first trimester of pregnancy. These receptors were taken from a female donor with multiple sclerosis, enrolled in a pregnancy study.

CDR3 in amino acids: CASSSPVSNEKLFF. The CDR3 coding sequence is TGTGCCAGCAGTTCTCCGGTCTCTAATGAAAAACTGTTTTTT. The chain recombines TRBV28 with TRBJ1-4; D gene unclear. The length of the CDR3 is 14 residues. The germline CDR1 and CDR2 sequences are MDHEN and SYDVKM. V was trimmed by 4 bases and J by 3 bases, leaving 9 bases between them.

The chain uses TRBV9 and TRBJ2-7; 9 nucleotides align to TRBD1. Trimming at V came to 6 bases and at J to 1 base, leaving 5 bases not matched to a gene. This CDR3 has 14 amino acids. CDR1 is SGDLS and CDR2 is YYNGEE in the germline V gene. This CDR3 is CASKPGQGSYEQYF. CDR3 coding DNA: TGTGCCAGCAAACCGGGACAGGGTTCCTACGAGCAGTACTTC.

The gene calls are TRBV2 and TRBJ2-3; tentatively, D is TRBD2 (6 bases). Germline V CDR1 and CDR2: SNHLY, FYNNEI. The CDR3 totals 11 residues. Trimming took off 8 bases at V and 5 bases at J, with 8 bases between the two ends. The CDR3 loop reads CASAREDTQYF. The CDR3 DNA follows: TGTGCCAGCGCGCGGGAAGATACGCAGTATTTT.

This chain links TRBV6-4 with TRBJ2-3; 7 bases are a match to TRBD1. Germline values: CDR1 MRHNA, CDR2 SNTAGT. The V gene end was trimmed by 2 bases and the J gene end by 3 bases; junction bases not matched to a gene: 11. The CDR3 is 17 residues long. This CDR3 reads CASSDKGRDRDTDTQYF. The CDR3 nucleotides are TGTGCCAGCAGTGACAAGGGCCGAGACAGGGATACAGATACGCAGTATTTT.

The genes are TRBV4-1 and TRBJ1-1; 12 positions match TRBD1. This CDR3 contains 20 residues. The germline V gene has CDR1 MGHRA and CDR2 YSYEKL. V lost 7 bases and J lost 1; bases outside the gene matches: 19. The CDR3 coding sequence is TGCGCCAGCAAGGGGTCCCCAGGGACAGGGGGCGAAAGTTGGAACACTGAAGCTTTCTTT. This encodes CASKGSPGTGGESWNTEAFF.

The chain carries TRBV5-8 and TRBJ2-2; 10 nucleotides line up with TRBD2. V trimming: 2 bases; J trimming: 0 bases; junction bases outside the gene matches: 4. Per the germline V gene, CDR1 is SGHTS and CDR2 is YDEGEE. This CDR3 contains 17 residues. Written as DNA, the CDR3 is TGTGCCAGCAGCTTCGTAGCGGGGGGTCCGAACACCGGGGAGCTGTTTTTT. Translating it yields CASSFVAGGPNTGELFF.

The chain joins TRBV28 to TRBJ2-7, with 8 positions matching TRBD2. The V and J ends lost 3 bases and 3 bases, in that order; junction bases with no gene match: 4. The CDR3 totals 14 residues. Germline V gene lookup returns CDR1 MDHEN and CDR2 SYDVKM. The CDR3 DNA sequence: TGTGCCAGCAGTTTCTTAGCGGGGTACTACGAGCAGTACTTC. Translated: CASSFLAGYYEQYF. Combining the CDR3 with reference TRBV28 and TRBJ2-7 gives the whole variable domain DVKVTQSSRYLVKRTGEKVFLECVQDMDHENMFWYRQDPGLGLRLIYFSYDVKMKEKGDIPEGYSVSREKKERFSLILESASTNQTSMYLCASSFLAGYYEQYFGPGTRLTVT.

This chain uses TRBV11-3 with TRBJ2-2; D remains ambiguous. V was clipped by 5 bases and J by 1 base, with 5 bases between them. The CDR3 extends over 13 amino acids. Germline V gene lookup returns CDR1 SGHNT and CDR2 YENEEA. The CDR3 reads CASSPKNTGELFF. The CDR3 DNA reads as TGTGCCAGCAGCCCCAAGAACACCGGGGAGCTGTTTTTT. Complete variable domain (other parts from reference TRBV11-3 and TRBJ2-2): EAGVVQSPRYKIIEKKQPVAFWCNPISGHNTLYWYLQNLGQGPELLIRYENEEAVDDSQLPKDRFSAERLKGVDSTLKIQPAELGDSAVYLCASSPKNTGELFFGEGSRLTVL.

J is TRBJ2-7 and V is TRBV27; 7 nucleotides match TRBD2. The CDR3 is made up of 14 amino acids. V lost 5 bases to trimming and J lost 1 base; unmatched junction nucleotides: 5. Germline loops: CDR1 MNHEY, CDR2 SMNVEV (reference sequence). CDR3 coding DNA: TGTGCCAGCAGTCATTCTAGCGGATCCTACGAGCAGTACTTC. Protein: CASSHSSGSYEQYF.

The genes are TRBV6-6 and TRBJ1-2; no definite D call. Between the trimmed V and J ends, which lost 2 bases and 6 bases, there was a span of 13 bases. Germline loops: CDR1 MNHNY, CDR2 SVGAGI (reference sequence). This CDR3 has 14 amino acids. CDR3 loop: CASSYGSRDNGYTF. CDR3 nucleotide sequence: TGTGCCAGCAGTTACGGATCCCGGGATAATGGCTACACCTTC.

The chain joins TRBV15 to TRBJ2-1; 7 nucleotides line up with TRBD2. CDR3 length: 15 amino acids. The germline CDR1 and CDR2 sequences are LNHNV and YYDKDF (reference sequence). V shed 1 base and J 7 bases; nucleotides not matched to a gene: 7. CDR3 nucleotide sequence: TGTGCCACCAGCAGAGCTGGTTACGGGGGGAATGAGCAGTTCTTC. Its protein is CATSRAGYGGNEQFF.

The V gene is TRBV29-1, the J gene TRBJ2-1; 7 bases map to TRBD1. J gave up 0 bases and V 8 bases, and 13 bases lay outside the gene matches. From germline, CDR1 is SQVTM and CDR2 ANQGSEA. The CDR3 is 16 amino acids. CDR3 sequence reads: CSSRYRGRSSYNEQFF. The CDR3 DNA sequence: TGCAGCTCACGTTACAGGGGCCGCAGCTCCTACAATGAGCAGTTCTTC.

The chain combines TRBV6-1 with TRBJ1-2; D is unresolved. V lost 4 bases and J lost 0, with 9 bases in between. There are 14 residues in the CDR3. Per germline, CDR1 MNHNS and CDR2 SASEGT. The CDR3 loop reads CASSVRRTNYGYTF. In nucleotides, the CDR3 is TGTGCCAGCAGTGTGAGGAGAACTAACTATGGCTACACCTTC.

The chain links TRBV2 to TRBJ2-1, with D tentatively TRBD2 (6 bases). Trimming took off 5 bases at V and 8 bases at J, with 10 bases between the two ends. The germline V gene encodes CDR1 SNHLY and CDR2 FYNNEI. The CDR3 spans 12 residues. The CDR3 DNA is TGTGCCAGCAGTCAGACTAGACATGAGCAGTTCTTC. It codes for CASSQTRHEQFF.

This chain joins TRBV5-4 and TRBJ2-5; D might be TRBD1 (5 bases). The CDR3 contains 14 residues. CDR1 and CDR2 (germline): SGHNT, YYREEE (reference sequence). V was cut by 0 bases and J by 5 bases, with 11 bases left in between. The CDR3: CASSLATAPETQYF. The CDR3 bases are TGTGCCAGCAGCTTGGCGACAGCCCCCGAGACCCAGTACTTC.

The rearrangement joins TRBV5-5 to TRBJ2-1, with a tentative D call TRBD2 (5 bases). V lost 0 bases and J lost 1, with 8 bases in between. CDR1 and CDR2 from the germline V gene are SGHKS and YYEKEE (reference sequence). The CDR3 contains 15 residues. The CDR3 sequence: CASSLAPGSYNEQFF. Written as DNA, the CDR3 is TGTGCCAGCAGCTTGGCGCCGGGATCCTACAATGAGCAGTTCTTC.

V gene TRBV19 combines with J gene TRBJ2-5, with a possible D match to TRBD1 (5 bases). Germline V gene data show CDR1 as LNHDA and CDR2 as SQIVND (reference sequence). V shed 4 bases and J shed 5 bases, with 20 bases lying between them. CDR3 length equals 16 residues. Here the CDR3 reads CASSTGREGPGETQYF. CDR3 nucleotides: TGTGCCAGTAGTACCGGCCGAGAAGGGCCAGGGGAGACCCAGTACTTC.

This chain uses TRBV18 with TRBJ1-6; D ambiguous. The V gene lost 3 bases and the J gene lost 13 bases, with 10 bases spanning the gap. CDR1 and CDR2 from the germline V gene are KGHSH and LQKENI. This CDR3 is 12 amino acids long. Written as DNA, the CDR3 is TGTGCCAGCTCACCCGACGGGGAGCCCCTCCACTTT. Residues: CASSPDGEPLHF.

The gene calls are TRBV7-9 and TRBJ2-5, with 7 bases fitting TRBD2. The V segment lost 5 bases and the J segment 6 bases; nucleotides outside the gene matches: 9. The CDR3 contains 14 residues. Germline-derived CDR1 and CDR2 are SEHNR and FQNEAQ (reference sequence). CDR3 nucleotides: TGTGCCAGCAGCCCTACCCGAGGGACTAAGACCCAGTACTTC. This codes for CASSPTRGTKTQYF.

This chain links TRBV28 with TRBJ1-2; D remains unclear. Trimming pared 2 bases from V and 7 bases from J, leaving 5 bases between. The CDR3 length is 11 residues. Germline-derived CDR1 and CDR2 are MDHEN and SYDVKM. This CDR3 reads CASSLSGGYTF. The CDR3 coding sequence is TGTGCCAGCAGTTTAAGCGGTGGCTACACCTTC.

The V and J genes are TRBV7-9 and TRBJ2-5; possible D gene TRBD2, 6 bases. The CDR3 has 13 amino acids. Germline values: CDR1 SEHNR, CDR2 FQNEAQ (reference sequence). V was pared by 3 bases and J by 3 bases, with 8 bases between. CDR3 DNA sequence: TGTGCCAGCAGCTTGGGGGGAAAAGAGACCCAGTACTTC. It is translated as CASSLGGKETQYF.

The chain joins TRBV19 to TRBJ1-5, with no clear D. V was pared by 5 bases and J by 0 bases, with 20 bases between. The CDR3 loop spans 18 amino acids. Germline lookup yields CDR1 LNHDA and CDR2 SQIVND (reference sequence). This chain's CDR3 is CASSPFGRVLHSNQPQHF. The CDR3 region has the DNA TGTGCCAGTAGTCCCTTTGGCCGGGTACTCCATAGCAATCAGCCCCAGCATTTT.